The next 16 T cell receptor beta chains were all read from a single sample in a study of T cells in narcolepsy. Measured with immunoSEQ multiplex PCR; TCRdb has only the in-frame clones, and not every one. The table lists over 30,000 clones, about 80% of them singletons. The sample consisted of CD45RA- memory CD4+ T cells from PBMCs. These receptors were obtained from a human donor with narcolepsy.

This chain uses TRBV6-5 with TRBJ1-2; no clear D. The CDR3 extends over 11 amino acids. Trimming took off 9 bases at V and 9 bases at J, with 14 bases between the two ends. Germline V gene data show CDR1 as MNHEY and CDR2 as SVGAGI. CDR3 loop: CASCRGQSYTF. DNA for the CDR3: TGTGCCAGTTGTCGGGGTCAGAGCTACACCTTC.

The chain recombines TRBV5-8 with TRBJ2-7; possibly TRBD1 or TRBD2 for D (5 bases each). This CDR3 is 14 amino acids long. The V end lost 7 bases, the J end lost 2 bases, and 16 bases lay between the germline ends. Germline CDR1 and CDR2: SGHTS and YDEGEE. Here the CDR3 DNA reads TGTGCCAGCCTGCGGGCGCAGGGTGCCTACGAGCAGTACGTC. It is translated as CASLRAQGAYEQYV.

This rearrangement joins TRBV6-1 to TRBJ2-3, with 11 nucleotides matching TRBD2. The CDR3 sequence is 15 residues long. The V and J ends lost 7 bases and 2 bases, in that order; junction bases with no gene match: 5. Germline CDR1 reads MNHNS; CDR2 reads SASEGT. CDR3 sequence reads: CASTTSGGHTDTQYF. In DNA, the CDR3 is TGTGCCAGCACCACTAGCGGGGGACACACAGATACGCAGTATTTT.

The J gene is TRBJ2-5, the V gene TRBV5-1; 9 nucleotides agree with TRBD2. The J segment lost 5 bases and the V segment lost 0 bases, leaving 11 bases of the junction unmatched. The CDR3 consists of 17 residues. Germline values: CDR1 SGHRS, CDR2 YFSETQ. The CDR3 spells CASSLGRRGGPGETQYF. DNA for the CDR3: TGCGCCAGCAGCTTGGGGCGGCGGGGGGGCCCTGGGGAGACCCAGTACTTC.

The V call is TRBV18, the J call TRBJ1-6; D gene unclear. The CDR3 is 15 amino acids. Per germline, CDR1 KGHSH and CDR2 LQKENI. Trimming pared 1 base from V and 0 bases from J, leaving 4 bases between. CDR3 protein: CASSPQGSYNSPLHF. As DNA, the CDR3 is TGTGCCAGCTCACCACAGGGCTCCTATAATTCACCCCTCCACTTT.

This clone has only one observation. The V call is TRBV4-2, the J call TRBJ1-1; 8 bases line up with TRBD1. V dropped 5 bases and J dropped 4; count of bases not matched to a gene: 6. This CDR3 contains 14 residues. Germline assignment: CDR1 LGHNA and CDR2 YNFKEQ. DNA for the CDR3: TGTGCCAGCAGCGTCAACAGGGGGAGCACTGAAGCTTTCTTT. Its translation is CASSVNRGSTEAFF.

The chain combines TRBV29-1 with TRBJ1-1; D gene ambiguous. CDR3 length: 14 amino acids. Deletions cut 6 bases from V and 4 bases from J, with 18 bases between. Per the germline V gene, CDR1 is SQVTM and CDR2 is ANQGSEA. The CDR3 spells CSVKFGVPSTEAFF. DNA for the CDR3: TGCAGCGTCAAGTTCGGGGTTCCCTCCACTGAAGCTTTCTTT.

This chain links TRBV6-6 with TRBJ2-2, with TRBD1 as a possible D gene (5 bases). This CDR3 is 16 amino acids long. Germline CDR1 and CDR2: MNHNY and SVGAGI (reference sequence). V was trimmed by 6 bases and J by 1 base, leaving 15 bases between them. As DNA, the CDR3 is TGTGCCAGCAGGATCCTCTCGCAGGGGAACACCGGGGAGCTGTTTTTT. It is translated as CASRILSQGNTGELFF.

The CDR3 DNA reads TGTGCCACAGGACTAGCGGGGAACCAAGAGACCCAGTACTTC. Translated: CATGLAGNQETQYF. The rearrangement links TRBV2 to TRBJ2-5; 12 nucleotides match TRBD2. J lost 0 bases, V lost 10 bases, and 3 bases had no gene match. This CDR3 has 14 residues. CDR1 is SNHLY and CDR2 is FYNNEI in the germline V gene.

The chain couples TRBV28 to TRBJ2-6, with 7 nucleotides matching TRBD2. The CDR3 is 17 residues long. Unmatched junction bases numbered 5, after V lost 3 bases and J lost 0 bases. Germline loops: CDR1 MDHEN, CDR2 SYDVKM. The CDR3 bases are TGTGCCAGCAGTTTCGCGGGGGTGAGCTCTGGGGCCAACGTCCTGACTTTC. Its protein is CASSFAGVSSGANVLTF.

The chain carries TRBV15 and TRBJ2-5; 8 bases agree with TRBD1. The V segment lost 1 base and the J segment 0 bases; nucleotides outside the gene matches: 4. Germline V CDR1 and CDR2: LNHNV, YYDKDF (reference sequence). The CDR3 contains 16 residues. The CDR3 region is CATSRGGTGNQETQYF. The CDR3 nucleotides are TGTGCCACCAGCAGAGGGGGGACAGGCAACCAAGAGACCCAGTACTTC.

The chain is built from TRBV19 and TRBJ1-1; no clear D. V lost 3 bases to trimming and J lost 6 bases, with 14 bases between them. Germline V gene sequence: CDR1 LNHDA, CDR2 SQIVND (reference sequence). This CDR3 has 14 amino acids. CDR3 region: CASSIPGSAPEAFF. The CDR3 coding sequence is TGTGCCAGTAGTATTCCGGGATCGGCTCCTGAAGCTTTCTTT.

The CDR3 DNA is TGCGCCAGCAGCCAAAGCCGGGGTGCCCCAAATGGCTACACCTTC. Protein sequence: CASSQSRGAPNGYTF. The rearrangement joins TRBV4-3 to TRBJ1-2, with D hard to call. The germline V gene encodes CDR1 LGHNA and CDR2 YSLEER. This CDR3 is built from 15 residues. The V end was cut by 2 bases, the J end by 6 bases, with 16 bases between.

This clone was counted a few times. The chain combines TRBV6-1 with TRBJ1-2; TRBD1 aligns across 9 bases. V dropped 7 bases and J dropped 2; count of bases not matched to a gene: 8. The CDR3 is 15 residues long. Germline V gene data show CDR1 as MNHNS and CDR2 as SASEGT. CDR3 sequence reads: CASTDRGLMNYGYTF. As DNA, the CDR3 is TGTGCCAGCACCGACAGGGGGTTAATGAACTATGGCTACACCTTC.

The chain carries TRBV6-1 and TRBJ2-3; 9 nucleotides match TRBD2. Germline values: CDR1 MNHNS, CDR2 SASEGT. V trimming: 4 bases; J trimming: 2 bases; junction bases outside the gene matches: 4. The CDR3 runs to 15 residues. The CDR3 sequence is CASSASGAHTDTQYF. The CDR3 DNA sequence: TGTGCCAGCAGTGCTAGCGGGGCCCACACAGATACGCAGTATTTT.

The J gene is TRBJ1-2, the V gene TRBV18, with D unclear. The CDR3 sequence is 13 residues long. Germline lookup yields CDR1 KGHSH and CDR2 LQKENI. V dropped 3 bases and J dropped 1 base, with 6 bases sitting between them. Here the CDR3 reads CASSPESNYGYTF. The CDR3 coding sequence is TGTGCCAGCTCACCCGAGAGTAACTATGGCTACACCTTC. The full variable domain, rest sourced from reference TRBV18 and TRBJ1-2, is NAGVMQNPRHLVRRRGQEARLRCSPMKGHSHVYWYRQLPEEGLKFMVYLQKENIIDESGMPKERFSAEFPKEGPSILRIQQVVRGDSAAYFCASSPESNYGYTFGSGTRLTVV.